The rows below give T cell receptor beta chains drawn from one sample of a study of T cells in tumors after PD-1 blockade. The assay was immunoSEQ multiplex PCR, and TCRdb's table has in-frame clones only and misses some. The sample carries about 59,000 clones, roughly 77% recorded once. The input for sequencing was PBMCs, taken before anti-PD-1 treatment. These receptor sequences come from a human donor with basal cell carcinoma. CDR3s include the opening cysteine and the closing phenylalanine or tryptophan. A D gene is named only where the DNA matches it firmly. Part of the rows lack a size; the others show once, few, many or a class for expanded clones.

CDR3 length,clone size,J gene,D gene,V gene,CDR3 protein,CDR3 DNA
12,-,TRBJ1-6,-,TRBV29-1,CSAADGNSPLHF,TGCAGCGCCGCGGACGGGAATTCACCCCTCCACTTT
15,-,TRBJ1-1,-,TRBV6-5,CASSYSNRKNTEAFF,TGTGCCAGCAGTTACTCGAACAGAAAGAACACTGAAGCTTTCTTT
14,-,TRBJ1-1,-,TRBV5-1,CASSPDHFKTEAFF,TGCGCCAGCAGCCCTGATCATTTCAAGACTGAAGCTTTCTTT
11,-,TRBJ1-3,-,TRBV11-3,CASSFRNTIYF,TGTGCCAGCAGCTTTAGGAACACCATATATTTT
15,-,TRBJ1-5,TRBD1,TRBV3-1/TRBV3-2,CASSQDMAGGQPQHF,TGTGCCAGCAGCCAAGATATGGCAGGGGGGCAGCCCCAGCATTTT
15,once,TRBJ1-2,TRBD1,TRBV6-5,CASSPRGANNYGYTF,TGTGCCAGCAGTCCCAGGGGGGCAAACAACTATGGCTACACCTTC
12,-,TRBJ2-5,-,TRBV30,CAWKGREETQYF,TGTGCCTGGAAGGGCAGGGAAGAGACCCAGTACTTC
14,-,TRBJ1-2,-,TRBV6-5,CASSYSGEGGGYTF,TGTGCCAGCAGTTACTCGGGGGAGGGAGGTGGCTACACCTTC
16,-,TRBJ2-5,TRBD2,TRBV9,CASSPAGTSGQETQYF,TGTGCCAGCAGCCCTGCCGGGACTAGCGGGCAAGAGACCCAGTACTTC
14,-,TRBJ1-2,TRBD1,TRBV18,CASSPGQGNYGYTF,TGTGCCAGCTCACCTGGACAGGGGAACTATGGCTACACCTTC
14,-,TRBJ2-3,-,TRBV27,CASSFFGPTDTQYF,TGTGCCAGCAGTTTTTTTGGGCCCACAGATACGCAGTATTTT
15,-,TRBJ1-4,-,TRBV19,CASSMVQGIDEKLFF,TGTGCCAGTAGTATGGTTCAGGGTATTGATGAAAAACTGTTTTTT
15,-,TRBJ1-6,TRBD1,TRBV5-1,CASSLGQGASSPLHF,TGCGCCAGCAGCTTGGGGCAGGGGGCTTCGTCACCCCTCCACTTT
15,-,TRBJ1-2,TRBD1,TRBV6-1,CASSIPGQRNYGYTF,TGTGCCAGCAGTATACCGGGACAGAGAAACTATGGCTACACCTTC
13,-,TRBJ1-2,-,TRBV7-9,CASSLQGLNGYTF,TGTGCCAGCAGTTTGCAGGGGCTAAATGGCTACACCTTC
16,-,TRBJ2-1,-,TRBV7-8,CASKDRRTHRPNEQFF,TGTGCCAGCAAAGATCGACGGACGCATCGGCCCAATGAGCAGTTCTTC
13,-,TRBJ2-7,-,TRBV12-5,CASGSGSSYEQYF,TGTGCTAGTGGTTCCGGCTCCTCCTACGAGCAGTACTTC
11,-,TRBJ1-1,-,TRBV30,CAWNRNTEAFF,TGTGCCTGGAACAGGAACACTGAAGCTTTCTTT
11,-,TRBJ2-5,-,TRBV19,CASSMGETQYF,TGTGCCAGTAGTATGGGGGAGACCCAGTACTTC
12,-,TRBJ1-2,-,TRBV7-9,CASSLGHYGYTF,TGTGCCAGCAGCTTAGGTCACTATGGCTACACCTTC
13,-,TRBJ1-1,-,TRBV9,CASSVEGRAEAFF,TGTGCCAGCAGCGTAGAGGGCAGGGCCGAAGCTTTCTTT
13,-,TRBJ2-2,-,TRBV9,CASSVSGTGELFF,TGTGCCAGCAGCGTATCTGGAACCGGGGAGCTGTTTTTT
14,-,TRBJ2-3,TRBD2,TRBV5-1,CASSLTSDTDTQYF,TGCGCCAGCAGCTTGACTAGCGACACAGATACGCAGTATTTT
13,-,TRBJ2-1,-,TRBV10-2,CASRDGTDNEQFF,TGCGCCAGCAGGGACGGGACGGACAATGAGCAGTTCTTC
14,-,TRBJ1-4,-,TRBV2,CASRWGPTNEKLFF,TGTGCCAGCAGGTGGGGTCCAACTAATGAAAAACTGTTTTTT
13,once,TRBJ1-1,-,TRBV18,CASSLGQNTEAFF,TGTGCCAGCTCACTGGGACAGAACACTGAAGCTTTCTTT
15,-,TRBJ2-7,TRBD1,TRBV11-3,CASSTRDRTPYEQYF,TGTGCCAGCAGCACCCGGGACAGGACCCCCTACGAGCAGTACTTC
14,-,TRBJ2-4,-,TRBV25-1,CASSAGVGKNIQYF,TGTGCCAGCAGTGCAGGGGTAGGCAAAAACATTCAGTACTTC
11,-,TRBJ2-1,-,TRBV20-1,CSARAVNEQFF,TGCAGTGCGCGAGCAGTAAATGAGCAGTTCTTC
18,once,TRBJ2-3,TRBD2,TRBV4-1,CASSLRGGGASLTDTQYF,TGCGCCAGCAGCCTTAGGGGCGGGGGGGCATCCCTCACAGATACGCAGTATTTT
16,-,TRBJ1-6,-,TRBV6-6,CGSAPGQISYNSPLHF,TGTGGCTCCGCGCCAGGTCAGATCTCCTATAATTCACCCCTCCACTTT
13,-,TRBJ1-1,-,TRBV14,CASSQVRGAGAFF,TGTGCCAGCAGCCAAGTCCGGGGCGCGGGGGCTTTCTTT
14,-,TRBJ2-1,TRBD1,TRBV7-3,CASSLDNRGREQFF,TGTGCCAGCAGCTTAGACAACAGGGGGCGGGAGCAGTTCTTC
15,few,TRBJ2-1,-,TRBV4-1,CASSPEGYRYNEQFF,TGCGCCAGCAGCCCAGAAGGGTATCGGTACAATGAGCAGTTCTTC
15,-,TRBJ2-1,TRBD2,TRBV9,CASSVGTSGGDEQFF,TGTGCCAGCAGCGTAGGGACTAGCGGGGGTGATGAGCAGTTCTTC
14,-,TRBJ2-3,TRBD1,TRBV2,CASSGQGGIDTQYF,TGTGCCAGCTCGGGACAGGGCGGGATAGATACGCAGTATTTT
13,-,TRBJ1-1,TRBD1,TRBV7-3,CASSVGQGTEAFF,TGTGCCAGCAGCGTCGGACAGGGGACTGAAGCTTTCTTT
14,-,TRBJ2-3,-,TRBV5-4,CATSKAASTDTQYF,TGTGCCACAAGTAAGGCGGCTAGCACAGATACGCAGTATTTT
15,-,TRBJ1-4,TRBD1,TRBV30,CAWKRDRSNNEKLFF,TGTGCCTGGAAACGGGACAGGAGTAATAATGAAAAACTGTTTTTT
12,-,TRBJ1-2,-,TRBV3-1/TRBV3-2,CASSRPGNGYTF,TGTGCCAGCAGCCGTCCAGGGAATGGCTACACCTTC
21,-,TRBJ2-5,-,TRBV21-1,CASSKTSIQGAHTPQQETQYF,TGTGCCAGCAGCAAAACATCCATCCAGGGAGCTCACACACCCCAGCAAGAGACCCAGTACTTC
13,once,TRBJ1-4,-,TRBV3-1/TRBV3-2,CASSLRTESKLFF,TGTGCCAGCAGCCTCCGGACAGAATCAAAACTGTTTTTT
15,-,TRBJ2-7,-,TRBV5-3,CARSYPGRGTYEQYF,TGTGCCAGAAGCTACCCGGGGCGGGGAACCTACGAGCAGTACTTC
12,-,TRBJ1-3,-,TRBV5-6,CASSLEGDSIYF,TGTGCCAGCAGCTTGGAGGGGGACTCCATATATTTT
15,-,TRBJ1-5,-,TRBV5-8,CASSAGQKINQPQHF,TGTGCCAGCAGCGCCGGGCAGAAGATCAATCAGCCCCAGCATTTT
14,once,TRBJ1-2,TRBD1,TRBV5-1,CASSLNRGSYGYTF,TGCGCCAGCAGCTTGAACAGGGGATCCTATGGCTACACCTTC
12,-,TRBJ1-2,-,TRBV3-1/TRBV3-2,CASSQYRLGYTF,TGTGCCAGCAGCCAATATCGTCTTGGCTACACCTTC
15,few,TRBJ1-6,TRBD1,TRBV7-8,CASSSQTGYRSPLHF,TGTGCCAGCAGCTCCCAGACAGGGTATCGCTCACCCCTCCACTTT
15,-,TRBJ1-4,-,TRBV7-9,CASSLALGENEKLFF,TGTGCCAGCAGCTTAGCTTTAGGGGAAAATGAAAAACTGTTTTTT